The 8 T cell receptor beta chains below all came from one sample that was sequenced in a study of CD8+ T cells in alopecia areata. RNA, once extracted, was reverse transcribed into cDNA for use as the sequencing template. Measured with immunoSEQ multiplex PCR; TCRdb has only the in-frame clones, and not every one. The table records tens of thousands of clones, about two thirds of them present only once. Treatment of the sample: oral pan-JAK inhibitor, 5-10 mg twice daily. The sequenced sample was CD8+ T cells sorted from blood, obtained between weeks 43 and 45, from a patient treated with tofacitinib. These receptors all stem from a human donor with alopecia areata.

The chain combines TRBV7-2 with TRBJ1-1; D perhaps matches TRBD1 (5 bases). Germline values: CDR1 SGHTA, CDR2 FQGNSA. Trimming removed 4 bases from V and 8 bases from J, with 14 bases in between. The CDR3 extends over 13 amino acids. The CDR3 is CASSWGTAREAFF. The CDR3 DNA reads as TGTGCCAGCAGCTGGGGGACGGCGAGAGAAGCTTTCTTT. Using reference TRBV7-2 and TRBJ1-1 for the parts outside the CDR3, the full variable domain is GAGVSQSPSNKVTEKGKDVELRCDPISGHTALYWYRQSLGQGLEFLIYFQGNSAPDKSGLPSDRFSAERTGGSVSTLTIQRTQQEDSAVYLCASSWGTAREAFFGQGTRLTVV.

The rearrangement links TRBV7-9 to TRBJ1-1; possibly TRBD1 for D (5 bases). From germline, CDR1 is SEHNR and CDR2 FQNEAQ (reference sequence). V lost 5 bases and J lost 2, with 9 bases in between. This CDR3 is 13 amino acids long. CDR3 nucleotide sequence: TGTGCCAGCAGCGCGGGACCAAACACTGAAGCTTTCTTT. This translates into CASSAGPNTEAFF.

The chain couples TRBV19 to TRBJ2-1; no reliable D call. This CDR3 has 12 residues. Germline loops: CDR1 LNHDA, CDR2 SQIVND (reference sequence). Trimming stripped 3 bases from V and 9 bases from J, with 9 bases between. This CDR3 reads CASSIGWGEQFF. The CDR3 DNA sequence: TGTGCCAGTAGTATTGGGTGGGGTGAGCAGTTCTTC.

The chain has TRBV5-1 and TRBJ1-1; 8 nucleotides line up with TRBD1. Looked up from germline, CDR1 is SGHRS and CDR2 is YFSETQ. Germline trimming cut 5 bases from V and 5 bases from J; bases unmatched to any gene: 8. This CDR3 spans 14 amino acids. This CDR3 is CASRPTGVQTEAFF. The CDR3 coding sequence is TGCGCCAGCAGACCGACAGGGGTTCAAACTGAAGCTTTCTTT. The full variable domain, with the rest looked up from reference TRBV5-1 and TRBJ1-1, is KAGVTQTPRYLIKTRGQQVTLSCSPISGHRSVSWYQQTPGQGLQFLFEYFSETQRNKGNFPGRFSGRQFSNSRSEMNVSTLELGDSALYLCASRPTGVQTEAFFGQGTRLTVV.

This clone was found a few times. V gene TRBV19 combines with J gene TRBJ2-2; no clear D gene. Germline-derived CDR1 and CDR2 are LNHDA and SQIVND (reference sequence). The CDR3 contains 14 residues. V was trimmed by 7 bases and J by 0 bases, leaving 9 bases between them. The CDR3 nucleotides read TGTGCCAGTACCTATGGGACGAACACCGGGGAGCTGTTTTTT. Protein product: CASTYGTNTGELFF.

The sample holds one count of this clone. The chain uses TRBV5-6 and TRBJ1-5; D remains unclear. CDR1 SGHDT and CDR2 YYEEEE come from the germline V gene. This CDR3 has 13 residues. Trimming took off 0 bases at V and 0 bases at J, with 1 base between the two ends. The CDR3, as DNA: TGTGCCAGCAGCTTGGGTAGCAATCAGCCCCAGCATTTT. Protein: CASSLGSNQPQHF. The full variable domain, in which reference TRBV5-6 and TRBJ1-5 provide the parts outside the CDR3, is DAGVTQSPTHLIKTRGQQVTLRCSPKSGHDTVSWYQQALGQGPQFIFQYYEEEERQRGNFPDRFSGHQFPNYSSELNVNALLLGDSALYLCASSLGSNQPQHFGDGTRLSIL.

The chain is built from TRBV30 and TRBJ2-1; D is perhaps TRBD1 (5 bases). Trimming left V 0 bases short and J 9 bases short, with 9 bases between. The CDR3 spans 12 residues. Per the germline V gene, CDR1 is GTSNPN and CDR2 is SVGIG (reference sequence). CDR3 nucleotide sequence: TGTGCCTGGAGTGTAGGTCAGGGTGAGCAGTTCTTC. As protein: CAWSVGQGEQFF.

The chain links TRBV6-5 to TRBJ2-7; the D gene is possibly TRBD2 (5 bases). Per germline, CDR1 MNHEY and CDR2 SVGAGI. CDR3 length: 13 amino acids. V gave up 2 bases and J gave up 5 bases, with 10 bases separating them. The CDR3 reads CASSYNRGNEQYF. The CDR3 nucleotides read TGTGCCAGCAGTTACAACCGGGGTAACGAGCAGTACTTC.